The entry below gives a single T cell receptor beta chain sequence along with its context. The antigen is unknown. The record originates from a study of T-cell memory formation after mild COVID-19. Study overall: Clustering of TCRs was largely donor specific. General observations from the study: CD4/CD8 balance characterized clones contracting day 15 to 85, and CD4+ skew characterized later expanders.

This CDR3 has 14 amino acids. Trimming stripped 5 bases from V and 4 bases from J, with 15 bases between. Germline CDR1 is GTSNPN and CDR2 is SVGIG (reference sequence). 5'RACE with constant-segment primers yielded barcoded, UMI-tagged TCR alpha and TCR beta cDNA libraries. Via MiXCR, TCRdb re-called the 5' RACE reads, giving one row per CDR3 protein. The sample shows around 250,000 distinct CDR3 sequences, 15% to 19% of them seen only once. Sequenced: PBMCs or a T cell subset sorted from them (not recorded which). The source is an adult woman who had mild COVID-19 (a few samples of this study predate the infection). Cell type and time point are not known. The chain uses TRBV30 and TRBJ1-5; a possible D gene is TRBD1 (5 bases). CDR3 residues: CAWGGRVGNQPQHF. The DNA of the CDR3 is TGTGCCTGGGGAGGCAGGGTCGGGAATCAGCCCCAGCATTTT.